What follows are 5 T cell receptor beta chains derived from one specimen sequenced in a study of blood T cell repertoires in COVID-19. This table comes from immunoSEQ multiplex PCR, and its TCRdb copy is limited to in-frame clones, with some not included. The sample holds 200,000 to 250,000 clones, around 90% seen once. The sequenced material came from peripheral blood. All receptors come from a man aged 25-40 years with COVID-19, enrolled during active disease.

The chain recombines TRBV24-1 with TRBJ2-1; 10 bases fit TRBD1. V lost 3 bases, J lost 2 bases, and 3 bases stayed unmatched. Germline V gene data show CDR1 as KGHDR and CDR2 as SFDVKD. This CDR3 has 16 amino acids. CDR3 amino acids: CATSDAGTGAYNEQFF. Here the CDR3 DNA reads TGTGCCACCAGTGATGCCGGGACAGGGGCCTACAATGAGCAGTTCTTC.

The genes are TRBV28 and TRBJ1-5; 7 bases are a match to TRBD1. V shed 6 bases and J 7 bases; nucleotides not matched to a gene: 12. The CDR3 is made up of 15 amino acids. CDR1 and CDR2 from the germline V gene are MDHEN and SYDVKM. CDR3 amino acids: CASRPAGTDGQPQHF. Here the CDR3 DNA reads TGTGCCAGCAGACCCGCAGGGACAGACGGCCAGCCCCAGCATTTT.

The chain recombines TRBV29-1 with TRBJ2-7; 7 bases line up with TRBD1. Germline loops: CDR1 SQVTM, CDR2 ANQGSEA. CDR3 length: 11 residues. V lost 7 bases to trimming and J lost 7 bases; unmatched junction nucleotides: 7. As DNA, the CDR3 is TGCAGCGCCACGACAGGGTGGGAGCAGTACTTC. This gives the protein CSATTGWEQYF.

This chain connects TRBV6-5 to TRBJ1-2; D is possibly TRBD1 (6 bases). Germline V gene data show CDR1 as MNHEY and CDR2 as SVGAGI. V lost 6 bases to trimming and J lost 8 bases, with 19 bases between them. The CDR3 sequence is 14 residues long. The CDR3: CASSNNGGEGGYTF. The CDR3 region has the DNA TGTGCCAGCAGCAATAATGGGGGCGAGGGAGGCTACACCTTC.

The J gene is TRBJ2-1, the V gene TRBV15, with TRBD1 matching over 8 bases. This CDR3 is 16 amino acids long. Germline CDR1 reads LNHNV; CDR2 reads YYDKDF (reference sequence). The trim removed 0 bases at V and 7 bases at J, leaving 8 bases unmatched. The CDR3, as DNA: TGTGCCACCAGCAGAGATTGGGACAGGATGGGAAATGAGCAGTTCTTC. Residues: CATSRDWDRMGNEQFF.